This TCR beta chain stems from a study of blood T cell repertoires in COVID-19. The CDR3 loop spans 15 amino acids. Germline V CDR1 and CDR2: MNHEY, SMNVEV (reference sequence). The germline V and J ends were trimmed by 6 bases and 2 bases, with 15 bases remaining between them. The method was immunoSEQ multiplex PCR; TCRdb's version includes in-frame clones alone and lacks a portion of them. The data contain approximately 280,000 clones, around 85% of them singletons. The chain uses TRBV27 and TRBJ2-3; the D is unclear. The TCR was taken from a man in his fifties or sixties with active or convalescent COVID-19. Sequencing was done on a sample of peripheral blood. DNA for the CDR3: TGTGCCAGCAGACTGGTCGGCAGGATCACAGATACGCAGTATTTT. Protein product: CASRLVGRITDTQYF.